This entry features one T cell receptor beta chain sequence. This sample was taken from a study of CD8+ T cells in alopecia areata. V was shortened by 5 bases and J by 1 base, with 17 bases between the two germline ends. This CDR3 has 16 residues. Germline CDR1 is GTSNPN and CDR2 is SVGIG (reference sequence). Extracted RNA was reverse transcribed into cDNA, the sequencing template. Data came from immunoSEQ multiplex PCR; TCRdb stores just in-frame clones and leaves some out. The sample comprises more than 200,000 clones, less than 80% of which are singletons, and approximately 1.2% rests with the top ten.

Sequenced here: CD4+ T cells sorted from blood, sampled at week 0. The clonotype comes from a human donor with alopecia areata. The chain carries TRBV30 and TRBJ2-2, with TRBD1 as a possible D gene (6 bases). The CDR3 nucleotides read TGTGCCTGGGGGGATGGGGGCTCCCTGAACACCGGGGAGCTGTTTTTT. It yields the protein CAWGDGGSLNTGELFF.